This T cell receptor beta chain derives from a study of shared clonotypes between healthy human individuals. The protocol was immunoSEQ multiplex PCR, while the TCRdb copy is restricted to in-frame clones and leaves out a portion. The sample holds around 1,000,000 clones, about 80% seen once. Germline CDR1 is KGHSH and CDR2 is LQKENI. Trimming left V 4 bases short and J 1 base short, with 13 bases between. The CDR3 contains 15 residues. The genes are TRBV18 and TRBJ2-5; D could derive from TRBD1 or TRBD2 (5 bases each). This TCR was recovered from a man in his late teens or twenties in good health. Some clones in this sample may be carry-over from other donors' samples. Material for sequencing was memory CD4+ T cells from PBMCs. Subset: CD45RA-negative fraction. This chain's CDR3 is CASSLFGTSQETQYF. The CDR3 nucleotides read TGTGCCAGCTCACTGTTCGGGACCTCCCAAGAGACCCAGTACTTC.